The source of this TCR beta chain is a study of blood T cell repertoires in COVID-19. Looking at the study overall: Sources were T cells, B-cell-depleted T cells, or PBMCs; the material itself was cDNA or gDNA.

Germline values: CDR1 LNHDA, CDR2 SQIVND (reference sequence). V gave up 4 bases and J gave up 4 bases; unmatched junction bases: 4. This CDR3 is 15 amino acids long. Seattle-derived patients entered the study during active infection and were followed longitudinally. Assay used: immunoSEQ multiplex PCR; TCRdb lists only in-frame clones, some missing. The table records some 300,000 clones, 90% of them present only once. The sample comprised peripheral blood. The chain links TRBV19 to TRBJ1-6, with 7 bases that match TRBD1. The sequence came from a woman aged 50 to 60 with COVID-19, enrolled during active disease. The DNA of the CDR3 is TGTGCCAGTAGTACCCGGGGACAGTATAATTCACCCCTCCACTTT. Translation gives CASSTRGQYNSPLHF.